The clone carrying this T cell receptor beta chain occurred once. This sample was included in a study of blood T cell repertoires in COVID-19. TCRdb's copy holds only in-frame clones and misses some; the assay was immunoSEQ multiplex PCR. The table lists about 130,000 clones, almost 85% of them singletons, with around 13% in the top ten. Germline V gene lookup returns CDR1 LNHDA and CDR2 SQIVND (reference sequence). The V and J ends lost 6 bases and 9 bases, in that order; junction bases with no gene match: 13. The CDR3 runs to 14 residues. Sequenced sample: peripheral blood. The genes are TRBV19 and TRBJ2-5; 7 positions agree with TRBD2. The receptor comes from a human donor in a cohort sampled during active COVID-19. The CDR3 DNA reads as TGTGCCAGTAGCGCCGGGAGGTCAGGATTGGCCCAGTACTTC. It yields the protein CASSAGRSGLAQYF. Using reference TRBV19 and TRBJ2-5 for the parts outside the CDR3, the full variable domain is DGGITQSPKYLFRKEGQNVTLSCEQNLNHDAMYWYRQDPGQGLRLIYYSQIVNDFQKGDIAEGYSVSREKKESFPLTVTSAQKNPTAFYLCASSAGRSGLAQYFGPGTRLLVL.